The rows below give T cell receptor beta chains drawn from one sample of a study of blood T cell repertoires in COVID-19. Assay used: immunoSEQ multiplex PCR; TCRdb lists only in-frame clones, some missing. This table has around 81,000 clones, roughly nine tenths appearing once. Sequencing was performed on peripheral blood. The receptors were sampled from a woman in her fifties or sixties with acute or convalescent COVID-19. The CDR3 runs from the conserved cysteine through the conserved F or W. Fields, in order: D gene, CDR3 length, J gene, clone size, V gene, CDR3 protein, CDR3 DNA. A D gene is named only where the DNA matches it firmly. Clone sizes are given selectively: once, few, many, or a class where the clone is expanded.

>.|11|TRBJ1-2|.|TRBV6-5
CASRADYGYTF
TGTGCCAGCAGGGCTGACTATGGCTACACCTTC
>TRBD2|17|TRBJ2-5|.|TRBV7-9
CASSLREASGFQETQYF
TGTGCCAGCAGCTTAAGGGAGGCTAGCGGTTTCCAAGAGACCCAGTACTTC
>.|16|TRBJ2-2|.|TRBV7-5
CVRSSTDCTNTGELFF
TGTGTCAGAAGCTCCACTGACTGCACGAACACCGGGGAGCTGTTTTTT
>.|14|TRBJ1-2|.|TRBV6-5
CASSSQRSTTRYTF
TGTGCCAGCAGTAGCCAGCGGTCGACGACCCGCTACACCTTC
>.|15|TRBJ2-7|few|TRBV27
CASSLFGGAAYEQYF
TGTGCCAGCAGTTTGTTTGGGGGGGCGGCCTACGAGCAGTACTTC
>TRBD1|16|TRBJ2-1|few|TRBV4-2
CASSQGQGGSYNEQFF
TGTGCCAGCAGCCAAGGACAGGGGGGTTCCTACAATGAGCAGTTCTTC
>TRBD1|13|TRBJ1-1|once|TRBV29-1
CSVTGQQNTEAFF
TGCAGCGTGACGGGACAGCAGAACACTGAAGCTTTCTTT
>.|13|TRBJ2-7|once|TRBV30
CAWNTGTGGEQYF
TGTGCCTGGAATACCGGGACTGGAGGCGAGCAGTACTTC
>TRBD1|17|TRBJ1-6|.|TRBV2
CASSIIAVRTGDSPLHF
TGTGCCAGCAGTATTATTGCGGTCCGGACAGGGGATTCACCCCTCCACTTT
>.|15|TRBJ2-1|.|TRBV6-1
CASSDVHQSYNEQFF
TGTGCCAGCAGTGATGTTCATCAATCCTACAATGAGCAGTTCTTC
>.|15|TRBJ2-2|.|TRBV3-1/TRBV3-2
CASSVQGGDTGELFF
TGTGCCAGCAGCGTGCAGGGAGGAGATACCGGGGAGCTGTTTTTT
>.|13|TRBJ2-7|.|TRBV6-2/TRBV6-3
CASSLPLPYEQYF
TGTGCCAGCAGTCTTCCCCTTCCCTACGAGCAGTACTTC
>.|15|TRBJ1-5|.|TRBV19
CASSMRYDSNQPQHF
TGTGCCAGTAGTATGAGGTATGATAGCAATCAGCCCCAGCATTTT
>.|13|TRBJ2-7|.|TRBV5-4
CASSSYRVREQYF
TGTGCCAGCAGCAGCTACAGGGTACGGGAGCAGTACTTC
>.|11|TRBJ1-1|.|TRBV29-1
CSVRIDTEAFF
TGCAGCGTTCGTATCGACACTGAAGCTTTCTTT
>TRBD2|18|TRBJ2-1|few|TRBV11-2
CASSFQTLRGRGANEQFF
TGTGCCAGCAGCTTCCAAACTTTGCGCGGGAGAGGGGCCAATGAGCAGTTCTTC
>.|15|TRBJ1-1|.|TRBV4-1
CASSQDPNQGTEAFF
TGCGCCAGCAGCCAAGATCCGAACCAGGGCACTGAAGCTTTCTTT
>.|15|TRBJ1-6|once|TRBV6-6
CASTDGGERGSPLHF
TGTGCCAGCACCGACGGAGGGGAAAGGGGCTCACCCCTCCACTTT
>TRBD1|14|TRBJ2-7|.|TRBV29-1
CSVAGQGVGNEQYF
TGCAGCGTGGCGGGACAGGGTGTGGGGAACGAGCAGTACTTC
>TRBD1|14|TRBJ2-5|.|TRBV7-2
CASSLWTGQETQYF
TGTGCCAGCAGCTTATGGACAGGCCAAGAGACCCAGTACTTC
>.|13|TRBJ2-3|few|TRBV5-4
CASSESSTDTQYF
TGTGCCAGCAGCGAGAGTAGCACAGATACGCAGTATTTT
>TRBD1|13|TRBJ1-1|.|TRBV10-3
CAISQGQGAVAFF
TGTGCCATCAGTCAAGGACAGGGGGCGGTAGCTTTCTTT
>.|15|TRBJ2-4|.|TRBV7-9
CASSSYGGVLNIQYF
TGTGCCAGCAGCTCATATGGCGGGGTGCTCAACATTCAGTACTTC
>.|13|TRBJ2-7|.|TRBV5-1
CASSSLGQYEQYF
TGCGCCAGCAGCTCCTTAGGACAGTACGAGCAGTACTTC
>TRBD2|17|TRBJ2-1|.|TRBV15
CATSRVAIAGIYNEQFF
TGTGCCACCAGCAGAGTCGCCATAGCGGGGATTTACAATGAGCAGTTCTTC
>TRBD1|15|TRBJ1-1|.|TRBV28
CASRLLGTANTEAFF
TGTGCCAGCAGGCTACTAGGGACAGCGAACACTGAAGCTTTCTTT
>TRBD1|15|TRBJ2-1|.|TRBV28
CASSLWQGQGNEQFF
TGTGCCAGCAGTTTATGGCAGGGACAGGGCAATGAGCAGTTCTTC
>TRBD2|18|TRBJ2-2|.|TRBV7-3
CASSSGLAGGPGTGELFF
TGTGCCAGCAGCTCCGGACTAGCGGGGGGGCCGGGCACCGGGGAGCTGTTTTTT
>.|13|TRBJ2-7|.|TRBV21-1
CASSKFGTHEQYF
TGTGCCAGCAGCAAATTTGGGACTCACGAGCAGTACTTC
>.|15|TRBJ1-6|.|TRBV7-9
CASSLTTAGISPLHF
TGTGCCAGCAGCTTAACGACAGCGGGGATTTCACCCCTCCACTTT
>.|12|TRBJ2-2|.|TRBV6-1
CASSPRAGELFF
TGTGCCAGCAGTCCCAGGGCCGGGGAGCTGTTTTTT
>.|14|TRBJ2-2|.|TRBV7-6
CASSLPGGAAELFF
TGTGCCAGCAGCCTCCCCGGGGGTGCCGCGGAGCTGTTTTTT
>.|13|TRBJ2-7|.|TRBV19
CASSIGAADEQYF
TGTGCCAGTAGTATTGGTGCGGCTGACGAGCAGTACTTC
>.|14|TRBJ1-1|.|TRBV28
CASSFTPLNTEAFF
TGTGCCAGCAGTTTTACACCGCTGAACACTGAAGCTTTCTTT
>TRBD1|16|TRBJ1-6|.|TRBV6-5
CASSYSNTGGGSPLHF
TGTGCCAGCAGTTACTCAAATACAGGGGGCGGTTCACCCCTCCACTTT
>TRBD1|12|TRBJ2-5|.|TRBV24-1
CATSGDRGTQYF
TGTGCCACCAGTGGTGACAGGGGGACCCAGTACTTC
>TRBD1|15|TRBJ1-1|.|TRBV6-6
CASSSLTGGNTEAFF
TGTGCCAGCAGTTCGCTAACAGGGGGGAACACTGAAGCTTTCTTT